A selection of T cell receptor beta chains follows, all from one sample in a study of T cells in Graves' hyperthyroidism and ophthalmopathy. TCRdb itself ran the multiplex PCR reads through MiXCR, one entry per CDR3 protein. The profile covers approximately 630,000 distinct CDR3 sequences, with roughly 16% appearing a single time and 3.5% to 4% taken by the ten largest. Material for sequencing was blood. The receptor source for this set is a woman in her twenties or thirties with Graves' hyperthyroidism. Both conserved end residues are part of each CDR3. A D gene is named only where the DNA matches it firmly. Clone size is given for some rows only: seen once, a few or many times, or a class if the clone is expanded.

abundance,j_gene,d_gene,v_gene,CDR3nt,CDR3aa
few,TRBJ2-7,-,TRBV19,TGTGCCAGTAGTATTGCCGGGACCTACGAGCAGTACTTC,CASSIAGTYEQYF
-,TRBJ2-5,-,TRBV10-2,TGCGCCAGCAGTGCTTCCAGGGGAGAGACCCAGTACTTC,CASSASRGETQYF
few,TRBJ2-7,TRBD1,TRBV9,TGTGCCAGCAGCGGGAAACAGGGGGCCTACGAGCAGTACTTC,CASSGKQGAYEQYF
-,TRBJ2-3,TRBD1,TRBV5-6,TGTGCCAGCAGCATATTGACAGGGATAGATACGCAGTATTTT,CASSILTGIDTQYF
few,TRBJ2-7,TRBD1,TRBV28,TGTGCCAGCAGGGCCGGGACAGAGATACCGAAGCAGTACTTC,CASRAGTEIPKQYF
-,TRBJ1-5,-,TRBV11-3,TGTGCCAGCAGCTTGGGTCAGGGGCTTGACTGCAATCAGCCCCAGCATTTT,CASSLGQGLDCNQPQHF
-,TRBJ2-1,TRBD2,TRBV6-4,TGTGCCAGCAGTTCCGGGACTAGCATCGATGAGCAGTTCTTC,CASSSGTSIDEQFF
many,TRBJ1-5,-,TRBV6-1,TGTGCCACCGAACGACAGGGCAATCAGCCCCAGCATTTT,CATERQGNQPQHF
few,TRBJ2-1,-,TRBV7-9,TGTGCCAGCAGCGCCCGGGGTTGGCACGAGCAGTTCTTC,CASSARGWHEQFF
-,TRBJ1-5,-,TRBV27,TGTGCCAGCACCCCCCGGGGGGGCACAAATCAGCCCCAGCATTTT,CASTPRGGTNQPQHF
few,TRBJ2-1,-,TRBV6-2/TRBV6-3,TGTGCCAGCAGTCACGGACTGGATCAGTTCTTC,CASSHGLDQFF
many,TRBJ2-2,TRBD1,TRBV24-1,TGTGCCACCTACGTAGGACAGGGTTACACCGGGGAGCTGTTTTTT,CATYVGQGYTGELFF
-,TRBJ1-6,TRBD1,TRBV10-3,TGTGCCACCCCCTCTGGACAGGGTGAAAATTCACCCCTCCACTTT,CATPSGQGENSPLHF
few,TRBJ2-7,-,TRBV20-1,TGCAGTGCTAGAGTGGCTAGCGCATACGAGCAGTACTTC,CSARVASAYEQYF
many,TRBJ2-6,TRBD2,TRBV7-2,TGTGCCAGCTCACCGGGGGGGACTGGGGCCAACGTCCTGACTTTC,CASSPGGTGANVLTF
many,TRBJ2-7,-,TRBV19,TGTGCCAGTAGTATCGGAGGTTACGAGCAGTACTTC,CASSIGGYEQYF
-,TRBJ2-7,-,TRBV5-6,TGTGCCAGCAGCCTTGGGACAGCCGGACTACGCGAGCAGTACTTC,CASSLGTAGLREQYF
many,TRBJ2-1,TRBD2,TRBV2,TGTGCCAGCAGTAAGGGACTAGAGGGGAATGAGCAGTTCTTC,CASSKGLEGNEQFF
few,TRBJ2-1,-,TRBV4-3,TGCGCCAGCAGCCAAGATGAACGCCTCTCCTACAATGAGCAGTTCTTC,CASSQDERLSYNEQFF
many,TRBJ2-1,-,TRBV12-5,TGTGCTAGTGAAACGACAGGTAGAAGGGGGTACAATGAGCAGTTCTTC,CASETTGRRGYNEQFF
few,TRBJ2-1,-,TRBV25-1,TGTGCCAGCTGGGACTCCCACTCCTACAATGAGCAGTTCTTC,CASWDSHSYNEQFF
many,TRBJ2-7,-,TRBV7-2,TGTGCCAGCAGCTTAGGGGGGGAGCTGACATACGAGCAGTACTTC,CASSLGGELTYEQYF
-,TRBJ2-5,TRBD2,TRBV11-3,TGTGCCAGCAGTCAGACTAGCGGGAGCAGGGGTGGAGGGACCCAGTACTTC,CASSQTSGSRGGGTQYF
many,TRBJ2-3,TRBD2,TRBV7-9,TGTGCCAGCAGCTTAGGATCTAGCGGGAGTCGGACAGATACGCAGTATTTT,CASSLGSSGSRTDTQYF
few,TRBJ2-7,TRBD2,TRBV7-2,TGTGCCAGCAGCACTAGGACTAGCGGGGTAGCCTACGAGCAGTACTTC,CASSTRTSGVAYEQYF
many,TRBJ2-3,-,TRBV6-1,TGTGCCCGGAGGGGCGCCCTCTCCACAGATACGCAGTATTTT,CARRGALSTDTQYF
few,TRBJ2-2,TRBD2,TRBV28,TGTGCCAGCGGCAGTGGACTAGCGGGAGAAACCGGGGAGCTGTTTTTT,CASGSGLAGETGELFF
-,TRBJ2-2,-,TRBV20-1,TGCAGTGCTAGTTGGGGCACCGGGGAGCTGTTTTTT,CSASWGTGELFF
many,TRBJ2-1,-,TRBV27,TGTGCCAGCAGTTTAGGTGACGGGTACAATGAGCAGTTCTTC,CASSLGDGYNEQFF
-,TRBJ2-4,-,TRBV19,TGTGCCAGTATCCCTCCGCTCGGAAACATTCAGTACTTC,CASIPPLGNIQYF
many,TRBJ1-5,-,TRBV6-1,TGTGCCAGCAGTGGGCTGATGAGCAATCAGCCCCAGCATTTT,CASSGLMSNQPQHF
-,TRBJ1-2,-,TRBV12-3/TRBV12-4,TGTGCCAGCAGTTTTGAGGACAACAACTATGGCTACACCTTC,CASSFEDNNYGYTF
many,TRBJ2-6,-,TRBV7-2,TGTGCCAGCAGTTTGGGCGGGACTGGGGCCAACGTCCTGACTTTC,CASSLGGTGANVLTF
many,TRBJ2-2,-,TRBV20-1,TGCAGTGCTAGAAGGCAGGATGGCACCGGGGAGCTGTTTTTT,CSARRQDGTGELFF
many,TRBJ2-5,-,TRBV18,TGTGCCAGCTCACAGGGCAGTAAAGAGACCCAGTACTTC,CASSQGSKETQYF
many,TRBJ2-1,TRBD2,TRBV28,TGTGCCAGCAGAGGGACTAGCGGGCAGAGCTCCTACAATGAGCAGTTCTTC,CASRGTSGQSSYNEQFF
many,TRBJ1-1,-,TRBV20-1,TGCAGTGCTCCTAAAGGCCCAATTAACACTGAAGCTTTCTTT,CSAPKGPINTEAFF
-,TRBJ2-1,-,TRBV5-6,TGTGCCAGCAGCTTGGGAATCGAGGGCTCCTACAATGAGCAGTTCTTC,CASSLGIEGSYNEQFF
-,TRBJ1-1,-,TRBV20-1,TGCAGTGCGAGTGACGGTATGAACACTGAAGCTTTCTTT,CSASDGMNTEAFF
many,TRBJ1-1,TRBD1,TRBV28,TGTGCCAGCAGGGGGACAGGGGCCCATGAAGCTTTCTTT,CASRGTGAHEAFF
few,TRBJ2-5,TRBD2,TRBV9,TGTGCCAGCAGCGCGGGGGGAGCGATCCAAGAGACCCAGTACTTC,CASSAGGAIQETQYF
-,TRBJ2-3,-,TRBV27,TGTGCCAGCAATCAACTCGGGGATACGCAGTATTTT,CASNQLGDTQYF
few,TRBJ1-5,-,TRBV24-1,TGTGCCACCAGTGAGAAAGGGATGCAGCCCCAGCATTTT,CATSEKGMQPQHF
many,TRBJ2-3,-,TRBV28,TGTGCCAGCAGTTTATGGGGAACAAACAGGGCCACAGATACGCAGTATTTT,CASSLWGTNRATDTQYF
-,TRBJ2-7,-,TRBV27,TGTGCCAGCAGTTTAGGAGCTGGGGACGGATCCTACGAGCAGTACTTC,CASSLGAGDGSYEQYF
many,TRBJ2-5,TRBD1,TRBV6-1,TGTGCCAGCAGTGGCCGGACAGGGAAGTTCCAAGAGACCCAGTACTTC,CASSGRTGKFQETQYF
-,TRBJ2-3,-,TRBV7-2,TGTGCCAGCAGCCCGGACTGGGGCACAGATACGCAGTATTTT,CASSPDWGTDTQYF
many,TRBJ1-5,TRBD1,TRBV24-1,TGTGCCACCGAGGTCTGGAGGAAGGCGATAAGGACAGGGCCTAATCAGCCCCAGCATTTT,CATEVWRKAIRTGPNQPQHF
-,TRBJ1-5,-,TRBV12-3/TRBV12-4,TGTGCCAGCAATCCTGCCGGGGGCCATCAGCCCCAGCATTTT,CASNPAGGHQPQHF
many,TRBJ2-5,TRBD2,TRBV2,TGTGCCAGCCAAAGCGGGAGATTTGAGACCCAGTACTTC,CASQSGRFETQYF
many,TRBJ2-1,-,TRBV7-3,TGTGCCAGCAGCGGTCGGATCGCCAGATTCGAGGATGAGCAGTTCTTC,CASSGRIARFEDEQFF
once,TRBJ2-7,TRBD1,TRBV12-3/TRBV12-4,TGTGCCAGCAGGACCGGGACAGGGGAGTACGAGCAGTACTTC,CASRTGTGEYEQYF